This T cell receptor (beta chain) derives from a study of shared clonotypes between healthy human individuals. Study overall: Each donor had three CD4 naive, three CD4 memory, two CD8 naive and one CD8 memory plate.

In the case of this clone: Antigen specificity is unknown. Other DNA sequences in this sample translate to the same CDR3.

The input for sorted-subset replicate PCRs was about 210 ng DNA, about 30,000 T cell genomes. Clones were read by immunoSEQ multiplex PCR, and TCRdb kept only the in-frame ones, dropping some. There are a few million clones in the sample; around 94% occur only once, and around 0.14% lies in the top ten. J was trimmed by 3 bases and V by 4 bases; bases with no gene match: 7. This CDR3 is built from 14 residues. The germline gives CDR1 SGHRS, CDR2 YFSETQ. Overall study results and limits: Since donors were few, the genetic and exposure-history diversity represented was limited. Tissue TCR repertoires likely differ from these blood-only repertoires.

The chain carries TRBV5-1 and TRBJ2-7; 7 bases fit TRBD1. The sample was naive CD4+ T cells sorted from blood. Subset specified: CD45RA+ positively selected. This receptor was obtained from a man younger than 30 in good health. CDR3 DNA: TGCGCCAGCAGCCCCGGGACAGTATACTACGAGCAGTACTTC. Translation gives CASSPGTVYYEQYF.